Listed here is a single T cell receptor (beta chain). From the 5' RACE reads, TCRdb called clonotypes with MiXCR, one entry per CDR3 protein. The data contain some 300,000 distinct CDR3 sequences, roughly 10% of them singletons. The data are from a study of T cells after yellow fever vaccination. Germline values: CDR1 MGHRA, CDR2 YSYEKL. Trimming removed 0 bases at V and 5 bases at J, with 13 bases between. The CDR3 loop spans 15 amino acids. This chain links TRBV4-1 with TRBJ1-1, with unresolved D. The source of this sequence is a man between 18 and 29 years old who received the YFV17D yellow fever vaccine. Sequences were derived from CD4+ T cells sorted from PBMCs, sampled 45 days after the yellow fever booster vaccination. This CDR3 is CASSQDKRGLTEAFF. The CDR3 nucleotides are TGCGCCAGCAGCCAAGATAAGCGGGGATTGACTGAAGCTTTCTTT.